The rows below give T cell receptor beta chains drawn from one sample of a study of patients and donors after allogeneic stem cell transplantation. Using its own MiXCR run on the RT-PCR reads, TCRdb lists one record per CDR3 protein. Of 20,000 or so distinct CDR3 sequences listed, 35% to 45% are singletons. The sample was blood, either unsorted or a sorted T cell fraction (not recorded which). These receptors were obtained from a human donor who was either an allogeneic HSCT recipient or a stem cell or donor lymphocyte infusion donor (not recorded which). It is not recorded whose cells these are; they may come from a transplant donor. Both conserved end residues are part of each CDR3. The D gene is left open where the match is weak. Some rows mark clone size as missing; the rest say once, few, many or name a class of expanded clone.

D	size	length	J	V	CDR3	DNA
.	.	13	TRBJ1-1	TRBV11-3	CASSARGSHEAFF	TGTGCCAGCAGCGCCAGGGGTTCTCATGAAGCTTTCTTT
TRBD2	few	17	TRBJ2-1	TRBV5-1	CASSLGDSGRSYNEQFF	TGCGCCAGCAGCTTGGGGGATAGCGGGAGATCCTACAATGAGCAGTTCTTC
.	few	13	TRBJ1-4	TRBV27	CASSFGGTEKLFF	TGTGCCAGCAGTTTTGGAGGGACCGAAAAACTGTTTTTT
.	few	13	TRBJ1-2	TRBV3-1	CASSQVLVSGYTF	TGTGCCAGCAGCCAAGTCTTGGTCAGCGGCTACACCTTC
TRBD2	many	17	TRBJ2-1	TRBV28	CASRMTSGRGSYNEQFF	TGTGCCAGCAGGATGACTAGCGGGAGAGGCTCCTACAATGAGCAGTTCTTC
.	few	14	TRBJ2-2	TRBV12-3/TRBV12-4	CASSRWTVVGELFF	TGTGCCAGCAGTCGGTGGACAGTCGTTGGGGAGCTGTTTTTT
.	.	13	TRBJ1-1	TRBV20-1	CSARVGGNTEAFF	TGCAGTGCTAGAGTAGGGGGGAACACTGAAGCTTTCTTT
TRBD1	.	14	TRBJ1-1	TRBV12-3/TRBV12-4	CASSSWTGRTEAFF	TGTGCCAGCAGTTCATGGACAGGGAGGACTGAAGCTTTCTTT
.	.	13	TRBJ1-1	TRBV7-3	CASSRTLNTEAFF	TGTGCCAGCAGCCGGACACTGAACACTGAAGCTTTCTTT
.	.	15	TRBJ1-2	TRBV5-1	CASSLDTGLAYGYTF	TGCGCCAGCAGCTTGGACACAGGGTTGGCCTATGGCTACACCTTC